The 20 T cell receptor beta chains in this list originate from one sample, sequenced in a study of spatial heterogeneity in lung cancer. Study-wide findings and caveats: Mutation counts in tumors were tracked by counts of expanded intratumoral alpha and beta TCRs.

The time point denotes: sample taken at primary tumor resection. No antigen has been identified for these receptors. TCRdb re-called the 5' RACE reads with MiXCR, one entry per CDR3 protein. In the table there are approximately 9,600 distinct CDR3 sequences, 9% to 15% of which are singletons. The sequencing used lung tumor tissue, collected at surgery. The source is a male donor with early-stage non-small cell lung cancer.

This clonotype was seen ten or more times. Because this beta chain is a stray read in a library intended to capture alpha chains, its abundance should not be given much weight. The chain has TRBV12-3 or TRBV12-4 and TRBJ1-5, with TRBD1 as a possible D gene (6 bases). V was cut by 6 bases and J by 4 bases, with 22 bases left in between. The CDR3 contains 17 residues. The DNA for the CDR3 is TGTGCCAGCAGCCCCCCGACCGGGACACCGGGGAATCAGCCCCAGCATTTT. This codes for CASSPPTGTPGNQPQHF.

This clonotype was recorded many times. This beta chain appears as a stray read in a library generated for alpha chains; its size is not informative. V usage is TRBV3-1 and J usage is TRBJ1-2; D is possibly TRBD1 (6 bases). Trimming pared 1 base from V and 2 bases from J, leaving 11 bases between. The CDR3 length is 15 residues. CDR1 and CDR2 from the germline V gene are LGHDT and YNNKEL (reference sequence). The DNA of the CDR3 is TGTGCCAGCAGCCAAGGGCAGGGGCGAAACTATGGCTACACCTTC. Protein product: CASSQGQGRNYGYTF.

Ten or more counts support this clonotype. This beta chain lies outside the target of a library built for alpha chains; its clone size means little. This rearrangement joins TRBV29-1 to TRBJ2-1; 9 bases align to TRBD1. From germline, CDR1 is SQVTM and CDR2 ANQGSEA. The CDR3 sequence is 15 residues long. Losses at the gene ends were 4 bases for V and 9 bases for J; bases not matched to a gene: 13. CDR3 sequence reads: CSVVIQGARGSEQFF. The CDR3 DNA follows: TGCAGCGTTGTGATACAGGGGGCGCGAGGAAGTGAGCAGTTCTTC.

This clonotype was counted at least ten times. A library made for alpha chains picked up this beta chain off target, so its size means little. The V gene is TRBV12-3 or TRBV12-4, the J gene TRBJ2-1; D may be TRBD2 (6 bases). This CDR3 has 17 amino acids. V was clipped by 5 bases and J by 10 bases, with 27 bases between them. The CDR3 is CASSKPYPNLWGREQFF. CDR3 bases: TGTGCCAGCAGTAAACCATATCCCAATCTATGGGGGAGGGAGCAGTTCTTC.

This clonotype came up a few times. This beta chain slipped into a library made for alpha chains as a stray read, so its size is not meaningful. Here the CDR3 reads CASSYWGQASYGYTF. The CDR3 bases are TGTGCCAGCAGTTACTGGGGACAGGCGAGTTATGGCTACACCTTC. The chain couples TRBV6-6 to TRBJ1-2; 8 nucleotides match TRBD1. Germline V lookup: CDR1 MNHNY, CDR2 SVGAGI (reference sequence). The CDR3 length is 15 residues. V lost 1 base to trimming and J lost 5 bases; unmatched junction nucleotides: 6.

As regards this clonotype: This beta chain represents an off-target read in a library built for alpha chains; its size is of limited meaning. The CDR3 DNA reads TGTGCCAGCAGAGAGGGCAATGAAGAGACCCAGTACTTC. Translated: CASREGNEETQYF. This chain connects TRBV28 to TRBJ2-5; tentatively, D is TRBD2 (5 bases). The CDR3 has 13 residues. The ends were cut back, 6 bases at V and 3 bases at J, with 11 bases in the middle. Germline CDR1 reads MDHEN; CDR2 reads SYDVKM.

This clonotype came up many times. Being off target in a library aimed at alpha chains, this beta chain has a size of little meaning. The chain links TRBV28 to TRBJ2-6; TRBD1 matches 7 bases. J gave up 3 bases and V 6 bases, and 5 bases lay outside the gene matches. The germline CDR1 and CDR2 sequences are MDHEN and SYDVKM. This CDR3 spans 15 amino acids. The CDR3 protein is CASRTTGDGANVLTF. The CDR3 nucleotides read TGTGCCAGCAGAACTACAGGGGATGGGGCCAACGTCCTGACTTTC.

This clonotype was counted ten times or more. This beta chain is a stray sequence in a library constructed for alpha chains; its clone size is not meaningful. V gene TRBV20-1 combines with J gene TRBJ2-5; 8 bases agree with TRBD2. The CDR3 runs to 15 residues. Germline assignment: CDR1 DFQATT and CDR2 SNEGSKA (reference sequence). V gave up 1 base and J gave up 3 bases; unmatched junction bases: 7. The CDR3 here is CSARGVSGTEETQYF. DNA of the CDR3: TGCAGTGCTAGAGGAGTTAGCGGGACCGAAGAGACCCAGTACTTC.

By share, this clonotype counts as medium-sized. The library was prepared for alpha chains; this beta chain is a stray read, so its frequency means little. The gene calls are TRBV7-9 and TRBJ1-1; D is uncertain. Between the trimmed V and J ends, which lost 5 bases and 8 bases, there was a span of 12 bases. The CDR3 length is 12 residues. CDR1 and CDR2 (germline): SEHNR, FQNEAQ (reference sequence). The CDR3 bases are TGTGCCAGCAGCATAGAGAGTCTAGAAGCTTTCTTT. Translation: CASSIESLEAFF.

In its sample, this clonotype was seen many times. This beta chain lies outside the target of a library built for alpha chains; its clone size means little. V usage is TRBV20-1 and J usage is TRBJ2-2, with TRBD2 identical over 7 bases. The CDR3 runs 15 residues. J gave up 6 bases and V 5 bases, and 12 bases lay outside the gene matches. Germline values: CDR1 DFQATT, CDR2 SNEGSKA (reference sequence). Written as DNA, the CDR3 is TGCAGTGCTTACAAGAGCGGGATTGGTTCCGGGGAGCTGTTTTTT. Encoded protein: CSAYKSGIGSGELFF.

Notes on this clonotype: A library prepared for alpha chains yielded this beta chain as an off-target read; its size is of little meaning. The chain joins TRBV18 to TRBJ2-1; D is uncertain. The CDR3 extends over 15 amino acids. The ends were cut back, 5 bases at V and 8 bases at J, with 19 bases in the middle. Germline V lookup: CDR1 KGHSH, CDR2 LQKENI. The CDR3 DNA reads as TGTGCCAGCTCAAAGACTGAGGATCGGCAGTATGAGCAGTTCTTC. It is translated as CASSKTEDRQYEQFF.

This clonotype is medium-sized. This beta chain appears as a stray read in a library generated for alpha chains; its size is not informative. CDR3 sequence: CASSLVPWRGNQPQHF. In nucleotides, the CDR3 is TGTGCCAGCAGTTTAGTGCCCTGGCGAGGCAATCAGCCCCAGCATTTT. The rearrangement links TRBV12-3 or TRBV12-4 to TRBJ1-5; D gene unclear. The V gene lost 1 base and the J gene lost 2 bases, with 12 bases spanning the gap. This CDR3 contains 16 residues.

This clonotype rates as medium-sized (0.01 to 0.1%). Being off target in a library aimed at alpha chains, this beta chain has a size of little meaning. CDR3 protein: CASSQQGLADTDTQYF. CDR3 DNA: TGTGCCAGCAGCCAACAGGGACTAGCGGACACAGATACGCAGTATTTT. This chain links TRBV7-2 with TRBJ2-3, with 11 nucleotides matching TRBD2. The CDR3 sequence is 16 residues long. The V segment lost 5 bases and the J segment 2 bases; nucleotides outside the gene matches: 6. Germline V lookup: CDR1 SGHTA, CDR2 FQGNSA.

This clonotype was seen many times. This beta chain was picked up by a library intended for alpha chains and is off target, so its count carries little meaning. The rearrangement links TRBV9 to TRBJ2-1, with TRBD1 as a possible D gene (6 bases). Germline V lookup: CDR1 SGDLS, CDR2 YYNGEE. With 1 base removed from V and 13 bases from J, the gap between germline ends came to 12 bases. This CDR3 is built from 12 residues. CDR3 amino acids: CASSVPHGTQFF. The CDR3 DNA reads as TGTGCCAGCAGCGTACCCCACGGGACACAGTTCTTC.

This clonotype was detected ten times or more. With the library built for alpha chains, this beta chain is off target and its frequency is not meaningful. J is TRBJ2-7 and V is TRBV29-1; 8 nucleotides match TRBD1. Looked up from germline, CDR1 is SQVTM and CDR2 is ANQGSEA. With V trimmed by 6 bases and J by 2 bases, 6 bases remained unmatched. This CDR3 has 13 amino acids. The DNA for the CDR3 is TGCAGCGTCCCCGGACAGGGCCCCTACGAGCAGTACTTC. Amino acids: CSVPGQGPYEQYF.

In this sample, this clonotype turned up many times. Within a library made for alpha chains, this beta chain is off target, and its count is uninformative. The chain has TRBV19 and TRBJ2-3; 13 bases agree with TRBD2. This CDR3 spans 18 amino acids. The germline gives CDR1 LNHDA, CDR2 SQIVND (reference sequence). With V trimmed by 3 bases and J by 4 bases, 10 bases remained unmatched. DNA for the CDR3: TGTGCCAGTAGTATGTACTTGACTAGCGGGAGGATCTCAGATACGCAGTATTTT. Translated: CASSMYLTSGRISDTQYF.

About this clonotype: This beta chain is an unintended read in a library built for alpha chains; its size means little. This rearrangement joins TRBV5-1 to TRBJ2-2; 9 nucleotides line up with TRBD2. Germline assignment: CDR1 SGHRS and CDR2 YFSETQ. Trimming removed 4 bases from V and 6 bases from J; junction bases left unmatched: 16. CDR3 length: 18 amino acids. Here the CDR3 DNA reads TGCGCCAGCAGCCACATCCTACGTAGCGGGAGCTACCCCGGGGAGCTGTTTTTT. This encodes CASSHILRSGSYPGELFF.

By sample fraction, this clonotype is medium-sized. Since the library was made to target alpha chains, this beta chain is a stray read and its abundance is not meaningful. This chain connects TRBV20-1 to TRBJ2-7; no clear D. This CDR3 is built from 14 residues. V lost 2 bases, J lost 3 bases, and 14 bases lay in between. CDR1 is DFQATT and CDR2 is SNEGSKA in the germline V gene (reference sequence). The CDR3 protein is CSARNPRANYEQYF. The CDR3 DNA reads TGCAGTGCTAGAAACCCTCGGGCTAACTACGAGCAGTACTTC.

A note on this clonotype: This beta chain slipped into a library made for alpha chains as a stray read, so its size is not meaningful. The rearrangement joins TRBV20-1 to TRBJ2-3, with 12 bases aligning to TRBD2. Germline V CDR1 and CDR2: DFQATT, SNEGSKA (reference sequence). The CDR3 loop spans 18 amino acids. With V trimmed by 0 bases and J by 2 bases, 9 bases remained unmatched. In DNA, the CDR3 is TGCAGTGCTAGAGATCAGACTAGCGGGAGTGTATTCACAGATACGCAGTATTTT. It codes for CSARDQTSGSVFTDTQYF.

By share, this clonotype ranks as medium-sized. This beta chain represents an off-target read in a library built for alpha chains; its size is of limited meaning. CDR3 loop: CATRQNYGYTF. The CDR3, as DNA: TGTGCCACACGACAGAACTATGGCTACACCTTC. This chain links TRBV6-1 with TRBJ1-2; possibly TRBD1 for D (5 bases). The CDR3 has 11 amino acids. V was clipped by 10 bases and J by 2 bases, with 8 bases between them. Germline V gene sequence: CDR1 MNHNS, CDR2 SASEGT.